This entry lists 24 T cell receptor beta chains sequenced from one sample in a study of CD8 T cells in Susac syndrome. Random hexamers primed reverse transcription of about 0.45 to 1 ug RNA. TCRdb independently ran MiXCR on the immunoSEQ multiplex PCR reads; one entry per CDR3 protein. The sample carries some 190,000 distinct CDR3 sequences, 94% recorded once. The sequenced sample consisted of CD4+ T cells from PBMCs. The receptors here all came from a human donor with Susac syndrome.

This clonotype has just a few counts. The chain links TRBV5-1 to TRBJ1-2; D is undetermined. CDR1 is SGHRS and CDR2 is YFSETQ in the germline V gene. V was pared by 3 bases and J by 4 bases, with 10 bases between. This CDR3 spans 13 amino acids. Written as DNA, the CDR3 is TGCGCCAGCAGCTCTGGACGGCTCTATGGCTACACCTTC. Translated, it gives CASSSGRLYGYTF.

The chain links TRBV7-2 to TRBJ1-3; possible D gene TRBD1, 5 bases. With 4 bases removed from V and 4 bases from J, the gap between germline ends came to 8 bases. The CDR3 covers 13 residues. Per the germline V gene, CDR1 is SGHTA and CDR2 is FQGNSA. In nucleotides, the CDR3 is TGTGCCAGCAGCTCAGGGCAGGGAAACACCATATATTTT. Residues: CASSSGQGNTIYF.

V usage is TRBV6-5 and J usage is TRBJ1-1; possibly TRBD1 for D (6 bases). V was pared by 6 bases and J by 5 bases, with 10 bases between. Germline CDR1 MNHEY, CDR2 SVGAGI. CDR3 length: 12 amino acids. The CDR3 region has the DNA TGTGCCAGCAGGGACAGAGTAACTGAAGCTTTCTTT. Its translation: CASRDRVTEAFF.

This chain joins TRBV20-1 and TRBJ1-2; D gene ambiguous. This CDR3 is built from 16 residues. CDR1 is DFQATT and CDR2 is SNEGSKA in the germline V gene (reference sequence). Trimming took 0 bases from V and 1 from J, leaving 15 bases between them. The DNA for the CDR3 is TGCAGTGCTAGAGACCCTAAGGGCGGTCATAACTATGGCTACACCTTC. It translates to CSARDPKGGHNYGYTF.

The rearrangement joins TRBV20-1 to TRBJ1-4; a weak D match, TRBD1 (6 bases). Germline lookup yields CDR1 DFQATT and CDR2 SNEGSKA (reference sequence). The V and J ends lost 4 bases and 10 bases respectively, with 16 bases between them. The CDR3 consists of 13 residues. This CDR3 reads CSATGPDSVKLFF. Here the CDR3 DNA reads TGCAGTGCTACGGGACCGGACAGCGTAAAACTGTTTTTT.

The V and J genes are TRBV6-1 and TRBJ2-7; tentatively, D is TRBD2 (5 bases). The germline V gene encodes CDR1 MNHNS and CDR2 SASEGT. Trimming took off 3 bases at V and 2 bases at J, with 11 bases between the two ends. The CDR3 contains 14 residues. CDR3 loop: CASSDLTGAYEQYF. The DNA of the CDR3 is TGTGCCAGCAGTGACTTAACCGGGGCCTACGAGCAGTACTTC.

The chain carries TRBV20-1 and TRBJ2-7; TRBD1 matches at 9 bases. V shed 8 bases and J 6 bases; nucleotides not matched to a gene: 14. This CDR3 region has 14 residues. Looked up from germline, CDR1 is DFQATT and CDR2 is SNEGSKA (reference sequence). As DNA, the CDR3 is TGCAGTCCTCTCCCCAGGGACAGGGAAGGCGAGCAGTACTTC. Its protein product is CSPLPRDREGEQYF.

This rearrangement joins TRBV29-1 to TRBJ1-5, with D maybe TRBD1 (5 bases). The V and J ends lost 6 bases and 3 bases respectively, with 9 bases between them. CDR3 length: 12 residues. CDR1 is SQVTM, CDR2 ANQGSEA, per germline. The DNA for the CDR3 is TGCAGCGTGGGGGGGGACAATCAGCCCCAGCATTTT. It codes for CSVGGDNQPQHF.

The genes are TRBV20-1 and TRBJ2-2; weak D call: TRBD1 (6 bases). Trimming took off 3 bases at V and 8 bases at J, with 22 bases between the two ends. The CDR3 length is 16 residues. Germline-derived CDR1 and CDR2 are DFQATT and SNEGSKA (reference sequence). The CDR3 loop is CSASLLRPGQSGELFF. Here the CDR3 DNA reads TGCAGTGCTAGCCTTCTTCGACCCGGACAGAGTGGGGAGCTGTTTTTT.

The rearrangement uses TRBV29-1 and TRBJ1-2; D call uncertain. Germline CDR1 and CDR2: SQVTM and ANQGSEA. This CDR3 has 11 residues. Trimming removed 2 bases from V and 8 bases from J, with 9 bases in between. DNA for the CDR3: TGCAGCGTTGAAAACACGGAGGGCTACACCTTC. Translating it yields CSVENTEGYTF.

The rearrangement uses TRBV20-1 and TRBJ1-5; 10 bases agree with TRBD1. Trimming removed 4 bases from V and 7 bases from J; junction bases left unmatched: 13. The CDR3 runs to 16 residues. The V gene's germline CDR1 is DFQATT and CDR2 SNEGSKA (reference sequence). The CDR3 DNA reads as TGCAGTGCTACTGACCGGGACAGGGGCAGCGGGCAGCCCCAGCATTTT. Its protein is CSATDRDRGSGQPQHF.

V is TRBV6-1 and J is TRBJ2-1; TRBD2 matches 8 bases. Germline loops: CDR1 MNHNS, CDR2 SASEGT. The CDR3 runs 15 residues. V gave up 6 bases and J gave up 4 bases; unmatched junction bases: 8. The CDR3 loop is CASRLLAALYNEQFF. As DNA, the CDR3 is TGTGCCAGCAGGCTACTAGCGGCGCTTTACAATGAGCAGTTCTTC.

The chain is built from TRBV12-3 or TRBV12-4 and TRBJ1-2; D is unclear. CDR3 length equals 12 residues. The V and J ends lost 6 bases and 5 bases respectively, with 10 bases between them. The CDR3 DNA follows: TGTGCCAGCAGGCGAGACGGTTATGGCTACACCTTC. This encodes CASRRDGYGYTF.

The chain has TRBV5-6 and TRBJ2-3; 8 positions agree with TRBD1. Germline loops: CDR1 SGHDT, CDR2 YYEEEE. The CDR3 loop spans 16 amino acids. J gave up 0 bases and V 1 base, and 4 bases lay outside the gene matches. CDR3 region: CASSLQGAPSTDTQYF. In nucleotides, the CDR3 is TGTGCCAGCAGCTTGCAGGGGGCGCCTAGCACAGATACGCAGTATTTT.

Remarks on this clonotype: At one of its ends the junction is not consistent with the germline gene, which may arise from a read error. The chain recombines TRBV7-7 with TRBJ2-5; TRBD2 might be the D (6 bases). Germline V gene lookup returns CDR1 SSHAT and CDR2 FNYEAQ (reference sequence). The CDR3 is made up of 16 amino acids. CDR3 nucleotide sequence: TGTGCTAGCAGCTTCAAAGGAGGGGCGTCCCAAGAGACCCAGTACTTC. Residues: CASSFKGGASQETQYF.

The chain recombines TRBV7-2 with TRBJ1-4; TRBD1 aligns across 9 bases. The germline V gene has CDR1 SGHTA and CDR2 FQGNSA. With V trimmed by 5 bases and J by 5 bases, 9 bases remained unmatched. This CDR3 is 16 amino acids long. The DNA of the CDR3 is TGTGCCAGCAGCACTCGATCCGGGACAGGGAATGAAAAACTGTTTTTT. It codes for CASSTRSGTGNEKLFF. Using reference TRBV7-2 and TRBJ1-4 for the parts outside the CDR3, the full variable domain is GAGVSQSPSNKVTEKGKDVELRCDPISGHTALYWYRQSLGQGLEFLIYFQGNSAPDKSGLPSDRFSAERTGGSVSTLTIQRTQQEDSAVYLCASSTRSGTGNEKLFFGSGTQLSVL.

The chain couples TRBV6-5 to TRBJ1-5; D is undetermined. Trimming removed 2 bases from V and 6 bases from J, with 11 bases in between. Looked up from germline, CDR1 is MNHEY and CDR2 is SVGAGI. The CDR3 is 14 residues long. The CDR3 protein is CASSYKGSSQPQHF. The CDR3 DNA is TGTGCCAGCAGTTACAAAGGATCGTCTCAGCCCCAGCATTTT.

This sequence joins TRBV7-2 and TRBJ2-6; TRBD1 matches 8 bases. Per the germline V gene, CDR1 is SGHTA and CDR2 is FQGNSA. The CDR3 consists of 17 residues. V shed 5 bases, J shed 0 bases, and the junction held 6 bases outside the gene matches. The DNA for the CDR3 is TGTGCCAGCAGCACGGGACAGGCCCTCTCTGGGGCCAACGTCCTGACTTTC. It encodes CASSTGQALSGANVLTF.

The chain combines TRBV7-3 with TRBJ2-3; D possibly corresponds to TRBD2 (6 bases). This CDR3 contains 16 residues. The ends were cut back, 6 bases at V and 0 bases at J, with 16 bases in the middle. Germline values: CDR1 SGHTA, CDR2 FQGTGA. This chain's CDR3 is CASRANSGSSTDTQYF. The DNA of the CDR3 is TGTGCCAGCAGGGCGAACAGCGGGTCGAGCACAGATACGCAGTATTTT.

CDR3 in amino acids: CASSLRTDRSSGANVLTF. CDR3 DNA: TGTGCCAGCAGCCTCAGGACGGACCGAAGCTCTGGGGCCAACGTCCTGACTTTC. The chain uses TRBV3-1 and TRBJ2-6; D ambiguous. From germline, CDR1 is LGHDT and CDR2 YNNKEL (reference sequence). The CDR3 extends over 18 amino acids. V lost 4 bases, J lost 0 bases, and 16 bases lay in between.

The V gene is TRBV28, the J gene TRBJ1-1, with TRBD1 matching over 8 bases. Per the germline V gene, CDR1 is MDHEN and CDR2 is SYDVKM. With 6 bases clipped from V and 1 base from J, the junction kept 10 bases outside the gene matches. The CDR3 extends over 16 amino acids. Here the CDR3 reads CASRDRGSRPNTEAFF. The CDR3 DNA reads as TGTGCCAGCAGAGACAGGGGATCTCGCCCGAACACTGAAGCTTTCTTT.

This chain uses TRBV4-3 with TRBJ1-1; D is possibly TRBD1 (5 bases). Trimming pared 0 bases from V and 0 bases from J, leaving 8 bases between. Germline assignment: CDR1 LGHNA and CDR2 YSLEER. The CDR3 extends over 15 amino acids. In DNA form, the CDR3 reads TGCGCCAGCAGCCAAGAGCACAGGCTGAACACTGAAGCTTTCTTT. As protein: CASSQEHRLNTEAFF.

This chain links TRBV2 with TRBJ1-1, with D perhaps matching TRBD1 (6 bases). The V end lost 4 bases, the J end lost 7 bases, and 19 bases lay between the germline ends. Germline values: CDR1 SNHLY, CDR2 FYNNEI. The CDR3 extends over 15 amino acids. This chain's CDR3 is CASSGGGDGRGEAFF. In DNA, the CDR3 is TGTGCCAGCAGTGGGGGGGGCGACGGAAGGGGTGAAGCTTTCTTT.

The gene calls are TRBV28 and TRBJ2-7; 10 nucleotides line up with TRBD1. V dropped 5 bases and J dropped 2; count of bases not matched to a gene: 6. The CDR3 contains 15 residues. The germline CDR1 and CDR2 sequences are MDHEN and SYDVKM. CDR3 amino acids: CASSAPGTGAYEQYF. DNA for the CDR3: TGTGCCAGCAGTGCCCCCGGGACAGGGGCCTACGAGCAGTACTTC.